The table lists the clone carrying this TCR beta chain with a count of one. The record originates from a study of T cell responses to AZD1222 COVID-19 vaccine. Trimming at V came to 3 bases and at J to 0 bases, leaving 3 bases not matched to a gene. The CDR3 length is 15 residues. CDR1 LNHDA and CDR2 SQIVND come from the germline V gene (reference sequence). Profiling relied on immunoSEQ multiplex PCR, and the TCRdb table lists in-frame clones only, not all of them. Among more than 95,000 clones listed, around 87% were seen once. The source is an adult in good health. The chain combines TRBV19 with TRBJ2-5, with TRBD2 matching 8 bases. The source material was peripheral blood, sampled on day 0 of AZD1222 vaccination. The CDR3 loop is CASSIMTSDQETQYF. The CDR3 DNA is TGTGCCAGTAGTATTATGACTAGCGACCAAGAGACCCAGTACTTC.